This TCR beta chain was sequenced in a study of read filtering for tumor transcriptome and immune sequencing (TCRdb year 2020). For context, the study as a whole: The cohort consisted of over 16 male and 14 female patients, with a mean age of about 66 years and an age range of roughly 45 to 85. By revised international staging, roughly 8 patients were R-ISS I, under 20 were R-ISS II and roughly 7 were R-ISS III. Whole-transcriptome libraries were prepared with the TruSeq RNA Access Library Prep Kit after DNase treatment. TCR-region mapped reads per sample ranged from about 3.5 to 11 million with IR-seq versus only roughly 80 to 1273 with RNA-seq. Using the same bone marrow samples, the study ran both targeted immune repertoire sequencing and bulk whole-transcriptome sequencing and then compared the TCR repertoires from each method. As a main aim, a read-filtering strategy for immune repertoire data was addressed, with the specific question being whether clonotypes supported by a single read should be removed. Broader findings and caveats from the paper: The sorted CD138-negative fraction was not purified T cells but a mixed bone marrow immune population. Clonotypes were captured by IR-seq at much higher depth and more reliably than by RNA-seq, and smaller IR-seq throughput was sufficient for identification of most shared clonotypes. In IR-seq, single-read clonotypes were 80% to 90% of clonotypes but approximately 3.7% of total reads; in RNA-seq they were around 75% of clonotypes and roughly 42% of reads. When single-read clonotypes were removed, the proportions of shared clonotypes in IR-seq and RNA-seq correlated more strongly.

This clonotype was recorded at least ten times. Its recognized antigen is unknown. No much larger clone is present one base from it, and per-base qualities are unavailable. CDR1 is given as LGHDT and CDR2 as YNNKEL, both from the germline V gene (reference sequence). At the junction V is shortened by 4 bases and J by 3 bases, with 9 bases in between. From cysteine to phenylalanine, the CDR3 is 13 amino acids long. Here the CDR3 DNA is all that survives: 39 bases in frame from base 1. TCR libraries were built from roughly 440 ng RNA with the Immunoverse kit, using molecular barcoded adaptors covering alpha/delta and beta/gamma chains. TCR library preparation was performed with the same RNA that was used for transcriptome sequencing. An Illumina HiSeq 4000 with 2 x 150 cycles was used to sequence the TCR libraries. The source study handled its data this way. With MiXCR, TCR reads were aligned to human V, D, J and C references and assembled into CDR3 clonotypes, with quality filtering and error correction included. Clonotype counts and gene usage diversity were analyzed with the tcR package in R. Raw mapping reads were checked after the RNA-seq reads had been mapped by STAR aligner version 2.5.3a onto the human GRCh37 genome. IR-seq fastq files were randomly downsampled with Seqtk 1.3 to test the effect of sequencing depth on detected clonotypes. In-frame beta chains were kept once TCRdb had trimmed the public reads at Q25 with fastp and called clones with MiXCR. Under each unique CDR3 protein, matching rows form one entry showing the most common genes and DNA. TCRdb's processing, not the study's, gives the V and J calls here. The sample yields tens of thousands of distinct CDR3 sequences; 20% to 25% were counted once. The top ten constitute 17% of the sample.

Each patient had bone marrow sampled at the time of active disease. Ficoll-Hypaque density gradient centrifugation was used to isolate bone marrow mononuclear cells. CD138-negative cells were obtained by negative selection after labeling with CD138 magnetic microbeads on a MACS separator, removing myeloma plasma cells. The purity of the isolated cells was checked by flow cytometry with CD138 antibodies on an Attune NxT. Total RNA was extracted with TRIzol reagent and quantified with a NanoDrop spectrophotometer. Paired RNA-seq and IR-seq were performed on each patient's CD138-negative bone marrow sample.

The sequence was collected from a donor older than 35 with multiple myeloma. The chain was built from TRBV3-1 and TRBJ2-5, with the D gene not clear enough to name. Input material: a population of CD138-negative cells sorted from bone marrow. The label giving this sample's cell subset or site can be read as: bone marrow mononuclear cells depleted of CD138+ plasma/myeloma cells by negative magnetic selection. The CDR3 region: CASSPHPKETQYF. The nucleotide sequence is TGTGCCAGCAGCCCGCACCCAAAAGAGACCCAGTACTTC.